These 6 T cell receptor beta chains share one sample of origin, sequenced in a study of T cells after yellow fever vaccination. One entry per CDR3 protein results from TCRdb running MiXCR on the 5' RACE reads. The sample carries under 95,000 distinct CDR3 sequences, 7.3% recorded once. This material consisted of CD8+ T cells sorted from PBMCs, taken more than 8 days after the first yellow fever vaccination. Receptors were obtained from a man younger than 35 who received the YFV17D yellow fever vaccine.

The chain couples TRBV7-9 to TRBJ2-7; unclear D gene. The CDR3 has 12 amino acids. The V end was cut by 5 bases, the J end by 5 bases, with 10 bases between. Germline lookup yields CDR1 SEHNR and CDR2 FQNEAQ (reference sequence). The CDR3 reads CASSQLPHEQYV. Here the CDR3 DNA reads TGTGCCAGCAGCCAATTACCCCACGAGCAGTACGTC.

This clonotype was counted at least ten times. CDR3 protein: CASSYYPRTEAFF. In DNA form, the CDR3 reads TGTGCCAGCAGTTACTACCCCCGCACTGAAGCTTTCTTT. The V and J genes are TRBV6-5 and TRBJ1-1; D gene uncertain. The CDR3 spans 13 residues. The germline V and J ends were trimmed by 1 base and 4 bases, with 7 bases remaining between them. CDR1 and CDR2 (germline): MNHEY, SVGAGI.

This chain connects TRBV4-2 to TRBJ1-4; 10 bases align to TRBD1. J gave up 6 bases and V 0 bases, and 4 bases lay outside the gene matches. Germline V gene data show CDR1 as LGHNA and CDR2 as YNFKEQ. CDR3 length equals 16 residues. In nucleotides, the CDR3 is TGTGCCAGCAGCCAAGATCGGGGGACAGGGGATGAAAAACTGTTTTTT. It translates to CASSQDRGTGDEKLFF.

The chain has TRBV7-8 and TRBJ1-5; 11 positions match TRBD1. CDR1 and CDR2 (germline): SGHVS, FQNEAQ. Losses at the gene ends were 5 bases for V and 6 bases for J; bases not matched to a gene: 6. The CDR3 runs to 15 residues. For the CDR3, the DNA is TGTGCCAGCAGCCCAGAAGGGACAGGGGGTCAGCCCCAGCATTTT. It yields the protein CASSPEGTGGQPQHF.

V is TRBV3-1 and J is TRBJ2-7; TRBD1 matches 9 bases. The V and J ends lost 3 bases and 4 bases, in that order; junction bases with no gene match: 10. The CDR3 spans 16 residues. Looked up from germline, CDR1 is LGHDT and CDR2 is YNNKEL (reference sequence). The CDR3 DNA follows: TGTGCCAGCAGCCACCGCTTGGGACAGGGAGAGTACGAGCAGTACTTC. Translating it yields CASSHRLGQGEYEQYF.

This clonotype appeared many times. The chain recombines TRBV6-2 or TRBV6-3 with TRBJ2-5; tentatively, D is TRBD2 (6 bases). Trimming stripped 7 bases from V and 10 bases from J, with 19 bases between. The CDR3 runs to 13 residues. Germline V gene lookup returns CDR1 MNHEY and CDR2 SVGEGT. As DNA, the CDR3 is TGTGCCAGCAAGCCGGACCGGGGGAGTGACCAGTACTTC. Translation gives CASKPDRGSDQYF.